Each of the 27 T cell receptor beta chains below was sequenced from the same sample in a study of T-cell memory formation after mild COVID-19. One entry per CDR3 protein results from TCRdb running MiXCR on the 5' RACE reads. The sample records around 320,000 distinct CDR3 sequences, roughly an eighth being singletons. The material sequenced was PBMCs or a T cell subset sorted from them (not recorded which). These receptors were collected from a man aged 18 to 35 who had mild COVID-19 (a few samples of this study predate the infection). Cell type and time point are not known.

V gene TRBV20-1 combines with J gene TRBJ2-2, with 9 bases lining up with TRBD1. Germline CDR1 is DFQATT and CDR2 is SNEGSKA (reference sequence). This CDR3 contains 16 residues. Trimming at V came to 1 base and at J to 3 bases, leaving 6 bases not matched to a gene. Here the CDR3 reads CSARAVDRGDTGELFF. The CDR3 DNA is TGCAGTGCTAGAGCAGTCGACAGGGGGGACACCGGGGAGCTGTTTTTT.

V usage is TRBV3-1 and J usage is TRBJ2-1, with TRBD2 matching 10 bases. With V trimmed by 5 bases and J by 2 bases, 6 bases remained unmatched. The length of the CDR3 is 16 residues. Germline V CDR1 and CDR2: LGHDT, YNNKEL (reference sequence). CDR3 loop: CASSVTSGRTYNEQFF. DNA of the CDR3: TGTGCCAGCAGCGTGACTAGCGGGCGCACCTACAATGAGCAGTTCTTC.

This clonotype turned up a few times. The chain employs TRBV20-1 and TRBJ2-1; tentatively, D is TRBD1 or TRBD2 (6 bases each). CDR3 size: 15 residues. CDR1 and CDR2 from the germline V gene are DFQATT and SNEGSKA (reference sequence). V was trimmed by 6 bases and J by 0 bases, leaving 15 bases between them. In DNA, the CDR3 is TGCAGTGCGCCCAGGGGTAGCGGCTCCTACAATGAGCAGTTCTTC. This sequence encodes CSAPRGSGSYNEQFF.

The rearrangement links TRBV4-2 to TRBJ2-7, with 7 bases that match TRBD1. CDR3 length: 14 residues. The germline gives CDR1 LGHNA, CDR2 YNFKEQ. Trimming took 0 bases from V and 5 from J; bases not matched to a gene: 4. In DNA, the CDR3 is TGTGCCAGCAGCCAAGAACAGGGGTTGGACGAGCAGTACTTC. Residues: CASSQEQGLDEQYF.

The chain employs TRBV9 and TRBJ1-2; possible D gene TRBD1, 6 bases. The CDR3 length is 16 residues. The germline V gene has CDR1 SGDLS and CDR2 YYNGEE. The V end was cut by 5 bases, the J end by 4 bases, with 21 bases between. The CDR3, as DNA: TGTGCCAGCAGGTCGTCGGGGGGCCGCACCGGCTATGGCTACACCTTC. Protein product: CASRSSGGRTGYGYTF.

This clonotype was found many times. The V gene is TRBV4-1, the J gene TRBJ1-5; D not certain. V was clipped by 1 base and J by 4 bases, with 8 bases between them. CDR1 and CDR2 from the germline V gene are MGHRA and YSYEKL. The CDR3 is made up of 14 amino acids. The CDR3 here is CASSQGVENQPQHF. CDR3 DNA sequence: TGCGCCAGCAGCCAAGGAGTGGAGAATCAGCCCCAGCATTTT.

Here the CDR3 reads CASSQEVAGANSNQPQHF. CDR3 nucleotide sequence: TGCGCCAGCAGCCAAGAGGTTGCAGGGGCGAATAGCAATCAGCCCCAGCATTTT. The chain links TRBV4-1 to TRBJ1-5, with D tentatively TRBD1 (6 bases). V was cut by 0 bases and J by 0 bases, with 15 bases left in between. This CDR3 is 18 amino acids long. Per the germline V gene, CDR1 is MGHRA and CDR2 is YSYEKL.

This sequence joins TRBV28 and TRBJ2-7; D tentatively reads TRBD1 or TRBD2 (5 bases each). CDR1 and CDR2 from the germline V gene are MDHEN and SYDVKM. Trimming cost V 6 bases and J 2 bases, with 14 bases left between them. The CDR3 has 14 residues. The CDR3 loop reads CASSPSGRTYEQYV. As DNA, the CDR3 is TGTGCCAGCAGCCCCTCGGGACGGACCTACGAGCAGTACGTC.

A few counts support this clonotype. The chain employs TRBV7-8 and TRBJ1-6, with 11 nucleotides matching TRBD1. Per the germline V gene, CDR1 is SGHVS and CDR2 is FQNEAQ. The CDR3 extends over 15 amino acids. The ends lost 5 bases at V and 9 bases at J; junction bases unmatched: 6. This CDR3 is CASSPAGTGGSPLHF. The CDR3 DNA reads as TGTGCCAGCAGCCCAGCCGGGACAGGGGGTTCACCCCTCCACTTT.

This clonotype was counted a few times. The chain uses TRBV6-2 or TRBV6-3 and TRBJ2-3, with 11 bases aligning to TRBD2. The J segment lost 10 bases and the V segment lost 5 bases, leaving 11 bases of the junction unmatched. Germline V gene lookup returns CDR1 MNHEY and CDR2 SVGEGT. CDR3 length equals 15 residues. As DNA, the CDR3 is TGTGCCAGCAGTACTCTAGCGGGGGGCCCCGTATCGCAGTATTTT. Translation: CASSTLAGGPVSQYF.

The V call is TRBV4-3, the J call TRBJ2-3; D perhaps matches TRBD2 (5 bases). V lost 4 bases and J lost 1, with 12 bases in between. Germline CDR1 is LGHNA and CDR2 is YSLEER. The CDR3 has 15 residues. The CDR3: CASSPAVRGTDTQYF. CDR3 DNA sequence: TGCGCCAGCAGCCCCGCCGTGAGGGGCACAGATACGCAGTATTTT.

The chain couples TRBV12-3 or TRBV12-4 to TRBJ1-1; 9 bases are shared with TRBD1. The CDR3 has 14 amino acids. V was pared by 3 bases and J by 7 bases, with 6 bases of the junction left unmatched. The CDR3 bases are TGTGCCAGCAGTTTCGGGGACAGGGCTGATGAAGCTTTCTTT. Translating it yields CASSFGDRADEAFF.

The sample holds a few counts of this clonotype. The V call is TRBV12-3 or TRBV12-4, the J call TRBJ2-7; no definite D call. The CDR3 is 15 residues long. The ends were cut back, 1 base at V and 3 bases at J, with 13 bases in the middle. The CDR3 loop is CASSLEAGKVYEQYF. The CDR3 nucleotides read TGTGCCAGCAGTTTAGAGGCAGGAAAGGTCTACGAGCAGTACTTC.

This rearrangement joins TRBV7-9 to TRBJ2-1, with 9 nucleotides matching TRBD2. The CDR3 has 15 residues. J lost 6 bases, V lost 0 bases, and 3 bases had no gene match. The V gene's germline CDR1 is SEHNR and CDR2 FQNEAQ (reference sequence). The CDR3 nucleotides read TGTGCCAGCAGCTTAGCTAGCGGGAGACTCAATGAGCAGTTCTTC. It yields the protein CASSLASGRLNEQFF.

The rearrangement uses TRBV27 and TRBJ2-7, with D perhaps matching TRBD1 (6 bases). The CDR3 has 15 residues. V shed 6 bases and J shed 4 bases, with 19 bases lying between them. CDR1 and CDR2 (germline): MNHEY, SMNVEV (reference sequence). This CDR3 reads CASRSPRQGIYEQYF. The CDR3 nucleotides read TGTGCCAGCAGGAGCCCGCGGCAGGGGATTTACGAGCAGTACTTC.

The chain is built from TRBV2 and TRBJ2-3; D is unclear. Germline CDR1 is SNHLY and CDR2 is FYNNEI. Between the trimmed V and J ends, which lost 2 bases and 5 bases, there was a span of 11 bases. CDR3 length: 14 amino acids. In DNA, the CDR3 is TGTGCCAGCAGTGAAAATAGGGTTGGAGATACGCAGTATTTT. Its translation is CASSENRVGDTQYF.

This clonotype was found a few times. V is TRBV6-2 or TRBV6-3 and J is TRBJ1-4, with TRBD1 identical over 7 bases. V dropped 6 bases and J dropped 6; count of bases not matched to a gene: 10. Germline V gives CDR1 MNHEY, CDR2 SVGEGT. The CDR3 has 15 residues. The CDR3 loop reads CASSLIQGRDEKLFF. CDR3 nucleotides: TGTGCCAGCAGCCTAATACAGGGGAGGGATGAAAAACTGTTTTTT.

This clonotype turned up a few times. The chain recombines TRBV5-1 with TRBJ2-2; 7 bases line up with TRBD1. Trimming took 4 bases from V and 3 from J; bases not matched to a gene: 6. Looked up from germline, CDR1 is SGHRS and CDR2 is YFSETQ. The CDR3 is 15 amino acids. The CDR3 region is CASSTTGTDTGELFF. The CDR3 bases are TGCGCCAGCAGCACGACAGGGACCGACACCGGGGAGCTGTTTTTT.

This chain connects TRBV18 to TRBJ1-4; 8 bases map to TRBD1. This CDR3 spans 16 amino acids. Germline V CDR1 and CDR2: KGHSH, LQKENI. The V gene end was trimmed by 3 bases and the J gene end by 8 bases; junction bases not matched to a gene: 11. CDR3 sequence: CASSPGLGQGREKLFF. The DNA of the CDR3 is TGTGCCAGCTCACCTGGGCTCGGACAGGGCAGAGAAAAACTGTTTTTT.

The chain combines TRBV7-2 with TRBJ1-1; D is ambiguous. The CDR3 is made up of 13 amino acids. The germline CDR1 and CDR2 sequences are SGHTA and FQGNSA. Trimming removed 7 bases from V and 2 bases from J, with 11 bases in between. Written as DNA, the CDR3 is TGTGCCAGCAAACCACAGAGAAACACTGAAGCTTTCTTT. This codes for CASKPQRNTEAFF.

This clonotype was seen many times. V usage is TRBV6-5 and J usage is TRBJ2-3; D unclear. Germline V gene data show CDR1 as MNHEY and CDR2 as SVGAGI. With 4 bases removed from V and 5 bases from J, the gap between germline ends came to 10 bases. The CDR3 runs to 13 residues. The CDR3 sequence: CASSLKFGDTQYF. Here the CDR3 DNA reads TGTGCCAGCAGTTTAAAGTTCGGAGATACGCAGTATTTT.

The chain joins TRBV4-1 to TRBJ1-4; D is unclear. V was pared by 1 base and J by 0 bases, with 6 bases between. The CDR3 runs 15 residues. Germline V gene data show CDR1 as MGHRA and CDR2 as YSYEKL. The CDR3 is CASSQVSTTNEKLFF. DNA of the CDR3: TGCGCCAGCAGCCAAGTCAGTACAACTAATGAAAAACTGTTTTTT.

In this sample, this clonotype turned up a few times. The chain has TRBV7-6 and TRBJ1-4; D call uncertain. Germline CDR1 reads SGHVS; CDR2 reads FNYEAQ. The CDR3 sequence is 14 residues long. The V end lost 5 bases, the J end lost 8 bases, and 15 bases lay between the germline ends. The CDR3 loop reads CASSHQDHLEKLFF. CDR3 DNA: TGTGCCAGCAGCCACCAGGATCACTTGGAAAAACTGTTTTTT.

The chain joins TRBV21-1 to TRBJ2-7. TRBV21-1 corresponds to a pseudogene. This CDR3 contains 16 residues. The CDR3: CASSPKSVGRINEQYV. The DNA of the CDR3 is TGTGCCAGCAGTCCAAAGTCCGTGGGCAGGATCAACGAGCAGTACGTC.

This clonotype has just a few counts. The V call is TRBV20-1, the J call TRBJ1-2, with a weak D call TRBD1 (5 bases). The CDR3 is 12 amino acids. Germline CDR1 is DFQATT and CDR2 is SNEGSKA (reference sequence). The V end was cut by 6 bases, the J end by 8 bases, with 16 bases between. The CDR3 spells CSAWTLREGYTF. CDR3 DNA sequence: TGCAGTGCGTGGACACTCAGGGAGGGCTACACCTTC.

J is TRBJ1-6 and V is TRBV28; D is undetermined. The CDR3 runs 13 residues. CDR1 is MDHEN and CDR2 is SYDVKM in the germline V gene. Trimming removed 3 bases from V and 7 bases from J, with 7 bases in between. This chain's CDR3 is CASSLTGNSPLHF. In DNA, the CDR3 is TGTGCCAGCAGTTTGACCGGGAATTCACCCCTCCACTTT.

This clonotype was recorded many times. The rearrangement joins TRBV7-2 to TRBJ1-6; the D gene is possibly TRBD1 (5 bases). This CDR3 is 13 amino acids long. Trimming cost V 2 bases and J 10 bases, with 9 bases left between them. Germline-derived CDR1 and CDR2 are SGHTA and FQGNSA. The CDR3 DNA follows: TGTGCCAGCAGCTTAAGGCAGGGCTCACCCCTCCACTTT. This gives the protein CASSLRQGSPLHF.